The next 14 T cell receptor beta chains were all read from a single sample in a study of blood T cell repertoires in COVID-19. TCRdb keeps only in-frame clones here, not all; method: immunoSEQ multiplex PCR. The sample yields roughly 260,000 clones, approximately 80% seen once. The sequencing input was peripheral blood. The receptor set was obtained from a woman of 80 years or more with active or convalescent COVID-19.

This clone has just one count. CDR3 region: CASSVSRHTEAFF. The CDR3 bases are TGTGCCAGCAGTGTTTCCAGGCACACTGAAGCTTTCTTT. The chain carries TRBV2 and TRBJ1-1; no definite D call. The CDR3 length is 13 residues. Germline values: CDR1 SNHLY, CDR2 FYNNEI. V dropped 4 bases and J dropped 3 bases, with 9 bases sitting between them.

J is TRBJ1-3 and V is TRBV7-9; weak D call: TRBD1 (6 bases). CDR1 is SEHNR and CDR2 is FQNEAQ in the germline V gene (reference sequence). V lost 1 base, J lost 0 bases, and 7 bases lay in between. CDR3 size: 15 residues. CDR3 bases: TGTGCCAGCAGCTTAGTAGGGGGCTCTGGAAACACCATATATTTT. Encoded protein: CASSLVGGSGNTIYF.

The CDR3 DNA follows: TGTGCCAGCAGCGTAGCGGAGCCAGGGACCGGGGAGCTGTTTTTT. Residues: CASSVAEPGTGELFF. The V call is TRBV9, the J call TRBJ2-2; TRBD1 might be the D (5 bases). The germline V gene has CDR1 SGDLS and CDR2 YYNGEE. The CDR3 consists of 15 residues. The V and J ends lost 0 bases and 5 bases respectively, with 11 bases between them. The full variable domain, in which reference TRBV9 and TRBJ2-2 provide the parts outside the CDR3, is DSGVTQTPKHLITATGQRVTLRCSPRSGDLSVYWYQQSLDQGLQFLIQYYNGEERAKGNILERFSAQQFPDLHSELNLSSLELGDSALYFCASSVAEPGTGELFFGEGSRLTVL.

The J gene is TRBJ1-2, the V gene TRBV20-1; 9 bases match TRBD1. Trimming removed 7 bases from V and 4 bases from J; junction bases left unmatched: 10. The CDR3 totals 14 residues. Germline-derived CDR1 and CDR2 are DFQATT and SNEGSKA (reference sequence). Here the CDR3 DNA reads TGCAGTGTCAGTGAGGGGGGACAGGGCTATGGCTACACCTTC. Translating it yields CSVSEGGQGYGYTF.

The chain combines TRBV7-9 with TRBJ2-1, with 10 bases fitting TRBD1. This CDR3 is built from 15 residues. Germline loops: CDR1 SEHNR, CDR2 FQNEAQ (reference sequence). The V and J ends lost 5 bases and 7 bases, in that order; junction bases with no gene match: 8. The DNA of the CDR3 is TGTGCCAGCAGCCGCCCGGGACAGGGGTTGAATGAGCAGTTCTTC. The encoded protein is CASSRPGQGLNEQFF.

This chain joins TRBV5-1 and TRBJ1-5; D perhaps matches TRBD1 (5 bases). Trimming removed 3 bases from V and 7 bases from J, with 17 bases in between. Germline CDR1 is SGHRS and CDR2 is YFSETQ. This CDR3 is 15 amino acids long. CDR3 coding DNA: TGCGCCAGCAGCTCTTGGGGGGAATTAGGGCAGCCCCAGCATTTT. This sequence encodes CASSSWGELGQPQHF.

The V and J genes are TRBV5-6 and TRBJ1-2, with a tentative D call TRBD1 (6 bases). This CDR3 has 14 amino acids. Deletions cut 1 base from V and 3 bases from J, with 10 bases between. Germline V lookup: CDR1 SGHDT, CDR2 YYEEEE. For the CDR3, the DNA is TGTGCCAGCAGCTTGCAGGGGACCCACTATGGCTACACCTTC. It specifies CASSLQGTHYGYTF.

The V gene is TRBV7-2, the J gene TRBJ2-7; D is possibly TRBD1 (6 bases). The CDR3 spans 15 residues. Germline assignment: CDR1 SGHTA and CDR2 FQGNSA. Trimming left V 2 bases short and J 6 bases short, with 17 bases between. CDR3 DNA: TGTGCCAGCAGCTTATTAGGGGCCAGGGGCCCCGAGCAGTACTTC. Translation gives CASSLLGARGPEQYF.

The V gene is TRBV7-9, the J gene TRBJ1-1; maybe TRBD1 (5 bases). Deletions cut 8 bases from V and 1 base from J, with 8 bases between. The germline V gene has CDR1 SEHNR and CDR2 FQNEAQ (reference sequence). The CDR3 has 12 amino acids. The CDR3 sequence is CASRQTNTEAFF. The CDR3 DNA reads TGTGCCAGCCGACAGACGAACACTGAAGCTTTCTTT.

The gene calls are TRBV5-1 and TRBJ2-3; 7 positions match TRBD2. Trimming at V came to 0 bases and at J to 2 bases, leaving 6 bases not matched to a gene. This CDR3 is 16 amino acids long. From germline, CDR1 is SGHRS and CDR2 YFSETQ. In DNA form, the CDR3 reads TGCGCCAGCAGCTTGGCACGGGGAGGGCACACAGATACGCAGTATTTT. Amino acids: CASSLARGGHTDTQYF.

CDR3 in DNA: TGTGCCAGCAATCTCGTGAATTCACCCCTCCACTTT. It is translated as CASNLVNSPLHF. The chain is built from TRBV2 and TRBJ1-6; D is uncertain. CDR1 SNHLY and CDR2 FYNNEI come from the germline V gene. CDR3 length equals 12 residues. The V gene lost 7 bases and the J gene lost 7 bases, with 8 bases spanning the gap.

This clone was seen a handful of times. This sequence joins TRBV5-1 and TRBJ2-1; 10 positions match TRBD2. The length of the CDR3 is 16 residues. The V segment lost 0 bases and the J segment 8 bases; nucleotides outside the gene matches: 8. Germline CDR1 and CDR2: SGHRS and YFSETQ. The CDR3 region is CASSLGPASGRDEQFF. The CDR3 nucleotides read TGCGCCAGCAGCTTGGGACCGGCTAGCGGGAGAGATGAGCAGTTCTTC.

The gene calls are TRBV5-4 and TRBJ1-2; D ambiguous. Trimming pared 0 bases from V and 7 bases from J, leaving 13 bases between. Germline V lookup: CDR1 SGHNT, CDR2 YYREEE (reference sequence). There are 14 residues in the CDR3. The CDR3 DNA follows: TGTGCCAGCAGCTTGGCCTGGGAACGGGGTGGCTACACCTTC. Translation gives CASSLAWERGGYTF. Together with reference TRBV5-4 and TRBJ1-2, the CDR3 gives the full variable domain: ETGVTQSPTHLIKTRGQQVTLRCSSQSGHNTVSWYQQALGQGPQFIFQYYREEENGRGNFPPRFSGLQFPNYSSELNVNALELDDSALYLCASSLAWERGGYTFGSGTRLTVV.

This clone showed up many times. The rearrangement links TRBV15 to TRBJ1-2, with 12 bases that match TRBD1. This CDR3 is 18 amino acids long. CDR1 and CDR2 from the germline V gene are LNHNV and YYDKDF (reference sequence). The V and J ends lost 4 bases and 8 bases, in that order; junction bases with no gene match: 17. The CDR3 is CATSKMPGQGASLGGYTF. CDR3 nucleotide sequence: TGTGCCACCAGCAAGATGCCGGGACAGGGGGCCTCCTTGGGGGGCTACACCTTC.